One and the same sample provided the 30 T cell receptor beta chains below, sequenced in a study of regulatory T cells in long-lasting Graves disease. Specified time point: newly diagnosed GD, antithyroid drugs for less than 3 months. Making the TCR library involved RNA that had been extracted from PBMCs. According to the study, TCR beta libraries were built with iRepertoire HTBI primers and CDR3-region Arm-PCR. One entry per CDR3 protein results from TCRdb running MiXCR on the multiplex PCR reads. The sample has about 430,000 distinct CDR3 sequences; over 12% are singletons. The sample was also linked to a second study, of T cells in Graves' hyperthyroidism and ophthalmopathy.

The sequencing used peripheral blood mononuclear cells (PBMCs), collected at new diagnosis, from a patient treated with antithyroid drugs. The source of these receptors is a woman aged 40 to 50 with Graves disease.

This clonotype showed up many times. This chain joins TRBV7-9 and TRBJ2-7, with 7 bases lining up with TRBD1. V lost 3 bases, J lost 3 bases, and 8 bases stayed unmatched. The length of the CDR3 is 15 residues. The germline CDR1 and CDR2 sequences are SEHNR and FQNEAQ (reference sequence). The CDR3 bases are TGTGCCAGCAGCTTCGACAGGGAGAGTCTCTACGAGCAGTACTTC. Encoded protein: CASSFDRESLYEQYF.

This clonotype was found once. Only one base separates this from a far larger clonotype, so it likely reflects a read error. The rearrangement uses TRBV11-3 and TRBJ2-3; no firm D call. The germline V gene encodes CDR1 SGHNT and CDR2 YENEEA. V lost 7 bases to trimming and J lost 0 bases, with 17 bases between them. This CDR3 comprises 16 residues. The CDR3 here is CASNPLLGASTDTQYF. In DNA form, the CDR3 reads TGTGCCAGCAACCCACTCCTTGGTGCTAGCACAGATACGCAGTATTTT.

Only a few counts were recorded for this clonotype. V usage is TRBV11-2 and J usage is TRBJ2-4; D is uncertain. Looked up from germline, CDR1 is SGHAT and CDR2 is FQNNGV. The CDR3 length is 14 residues. V gave up 0 bases and J gave up 7 bases, with 10 bases separating them. CDR3 DNA sequence: TGTGCCAGCAGCTTAGAGCCCGAAGGGAACATTCAGTACTTC. Amino acids: CASSLEPEGNIQYF.

A note on this clonotype: Compared with germline, one end of the junction differs, possibly owing to a read error. The V gene is TRBV11-2, the J gene TRBJ2-7; no reliable D call. The CDR3 runs 13 residues. CDR1 is SGHAT, CDR2 FQNNGV, per germline. CDR3 DNA sequence: TGTGCCAGCAGCTTCGACTTTTCTTACGAGCGGTACTTC. It yields the protein CASSFDFSYERYF.

In its sample, this clonotype was seen many times. The chain recombines TRBV6-1 with TRBJ2-7; D perhaps matches TRBD1 (6 bases). The CDR3 length is 14 residues. V was clipped by 4 bases and J by 0 bases, with 10 bases between them. The germline V gene encodes CDR1 MNHNS and CDR2 SASEGT. The CDR3 loop reads CASSGRDNSYEQYF. The CDR3 DNA sequence: TGTGCCAGCAGTGGCCGGGACAACTCCTACGAGCAGTACTTC.

This clonotype was seen a few times. A read error is possible here, since a much larger clone lies one base away. The V and J genes are TRBV2 and TRBJ2-3, with 7 bases identical to TRBD1. This CDR3 is built from 14 residues. Germline V lookup: CDR1 SNHLY, CDR2 FYNNEI. The CDR3 nucleotides are TGTGCCAGCAGTGACGGGACAGTCACAGGTACGCAGTATTTT. As protein: CASSDGTVTGTQYF.

This clonotype was seen a few times. V is TRBV5-8 and J is TRBJ1-3; the match to TRBD1 covers 7 bases. Trimming cost V 0 bases and J 0 bases; bases outside gene matches: 3. The CDR3 contains 16 residues. Germline V gene sequence: CDR1 SGHTS, CDR2 YDEGEE. Written as DNA, the CDR3 is TGTGCCAGCAGCTTGGGGGACAGACGCTCTGGAAACACCATATATTTT. Its translation: CASSLGDRRSGNTIYF.

In its sample, this clonotype was seen many times. The chain links TRBV11-1 to TRBJ1-2; 10 positions match TRBD1. The CDR3 is made up of 16 amino acids. J gave up 4 bases and V 4 bases, and 9 bases lay outside the gene matches. Germline V lookup: CDR1 SGHAT, CDR2 FQDESV (reference sequence). The CDR3 region has the DNA TGTGCCAGCAGCTCGAACGAATGGGACAGGGGCTATGGCTACACCTTC. As protein: CASSSNEWDRGYGYTF.

This clonotype came up many times. The V call is TRBV7-9, the J call TRBJ2-1; either TRBD1 or TRBD2 may supply D (7 bases each). V shed 5 bases and J shed 2 bases, with 13 bases lying between them. Germline lookup yields CDR1 SEHNR and CDR2 FQNEAQ (reference sequence). The CDR3 sequence is 15 residues long. The CDR3: CASSRQGGTYNEQFF. In DNA, the CDR3 is TGTGCCAGCAGCCGACAGGGAGGGACCTACAATGAGCAGTTCTTC. The variable domain in full, with the rest retrieved from reference TRBV7-9 and TRBJ2-1, is DTGVSQNPRHKITKRGQNVTFRCDPISEHNRLYWYRQTLGQGPEFLTYFQNEAQLEKSRLLSDRFSAERPKGSFSTLEIQRTEQGDSAMYLCASSRQGGTYNEQFFGPGTRLTVL.

This clonotype has ten or more counts. The V gene is TRBV15, the J gene TRBJ2-7; TRBD2 matches at 13 bases. From germline, CDR1 is LNHNV and CDR2 YYDKDF (reference sequence). V shed 6 bases, J shed 6 bases, and the junction held 8 bases outside the gene matches. The CDR3 spans 15 residues. The CDR3 DNA is TGTGCCACCAGGAAACTAGCGGGAGGGCCGGTCGAGCAGTACTTC. Its protein is CATRKLAGGPVEQYF.

This clonotype has ten or more counts. V is TRBV6-2 or TRBV6-3 and J is TRBJ1-1; a possible D gene is TRBD1 (6 bases). Germline values: CDR1 MNHEY, CDR2 SVGEGT. CDR3 length: 15 amino acids. V lost 4 bases and J lost 1, with 13 bases in between. The CDR3 DNA reads TGTGCCAGCAGTTCAGTTGGGGGCGCGAACACTGAAGCTTTCTTT. Residues: CASSSVGGANTEAFF.

This clonotype was seen ten or more times. This chain connects TRBV6-5 to TRBJ1-5; tentative D call: TRBD1 (5 bases). CDR3 length: 15 amino acids. Germline-derived CDR1 and CDR2 are MNHEY and SVGAGI. Trimming shortened V by 0 bases and J by 3 bases, and 9 bases separated the two germline ends. The CDR3 DNA follows: TGTGCCAGCAGTTACTCGGTAGGGGCCAATCAGCCCCAGCATTTT. This translates into CASSYSVGANQPQHF.

This clonotype has a count of ten or more. This chain uses TRBV11-2 with TRBJ1-4, with a tentative D call TRBD1 (6 bases). Trimming took off 1 base at V and 5 bases at J, with 11 bases between the two ends. This CDR3 has 15 amino acids. Germline V gives CDR1 SGHAT, CDR2 FQNNGV. For the CDR3, the DNA is TGTGCCAGCAGCTTAGTGGGACAACTGAATGAAAAACTGTTTTTT. Encoded protein: CASSLVGQLNEKLFF.

This clonotype was seen more than once but under ten times. The chain has TRBV4-2 and TRBJ2-1, with D hard to call. The CDR3 length is 14 residues. V gave up 0 bases and J gave up 9 bases, with 12 bases separating them. Germline CDR1 is LGHNA and CDR2 is YNFKEQ. Here the CDR3 reads CASSQERGRGEQFF. Written as DNA, the CDR3 is TGTGCCAGCAGCCAAGAGCGCGGCCGCGGTGAGCAGTTCTTC.

This clonotype has a count of ten or more. This chain joins TRBV20-1 and TRBJ2-7; no firm D call. The V and J ends lost 5 bases and 2 bases respectively, with 16 bases between them. The CDR3 covers 14 residues. Germline V CDR1 and CDR2: DFQATT, SNEGSKA (reference sequence). In DNA form, the CDR3 reads TGCAGTGCTCCGTCGGTAGGGTTGACCTACGAGCAGTACTTC. Its translation is CSAPSVGLTYEQYF.

This clonotype was picked up many times. The DNA for the CDR3 is TGTGCCAGCAGCCCACGTAGGGTAGTGGGAGAGACCCAGTACTTC. Protein: CASSPRRVVGETQYF. This chain uses TRBV7-9 with TRBJ2-5; the D is unclear. CDR1 and CDR2 (germline): SEHNR, FQNEAQ (reference sequence). The ends were cut back, 5 bases at V and 4 bases at J, with 17 bases in the middle. The CDR3 is 15 amino acids.

In its sample, this clonotype was seen many times. V usage is TRBV27 and J usage is TRBJ2-1, with 8 bases that match TRBD1. The CDR3 contains 17 residues. The germline V gene has CDR1 MNHEY and CDR2 SMNVEV (reference sequence). V lost 3 bases and J lost 12; bases outside the gene matches: 19. Here the CDR3 reads CASSFMGGTGRTGRQFF. In DNA, the CDR3 is TGTGCCAGCAGTTTTATGGGCGGGACAGGTAGGACGGGTCGGCAGTTCTTC.

The table lists this clonotype with many counts. The J gene is TRBJ2-7, the V gene TRBV28; a possible D gene is TRBD2 (6 bases). V lost 5 bases and J 3 bases, leaving 8 bases between the germline ends. The CDR3 contains 12 residues. The germline CDR1 and CDR2 sequences are MDHEN and SYDVKM. The CDR3 DNA reads TGTGCCAGCAGTCCGGGGGACTACGAGCAGTACTTC. This translates into CASSPGDYEQYF. Full variable domain (outside the CDR3, taken from reference TRBV28 and TRBJ2-7): DVKVTQSSRYLVKRTGEKVFLECVQDMDHENMFWYRQDPGLGLRLIYFSYDVKMKEKGDIPEGYSVSREKKERFSLILESASTNQTSMYLCASSPGDYEQYFGPGTRLTVT.

The table lists this clonotype with many counts. This chain links TRBV3-1 with TRBJ2-1; D is uncertain. This CDR3 has 14 amino acids. Per the germline V gene, CDR1 is LGHDT and CDR2 is YNNKEL (reference sequence). Trimming stripped 4 bases from V and 3 bases from J, with 10 bases between. CDR3 residues: CASSPEPGYNEQFF. The CDR3 DNA follows: TGTGCCAGCAGCCCCGAGCCAGGCTACAATGAGCAGTTCTTC.

This clonotype was found a few times. The V gene is TRBV29-1, the J gene TRBJ2-7, with TRBD2 as a possible D gene (5 bases). CDR1 is SQVTM, CDR2 ANQGSEA, per germline. The CDR3 totals 14 residues. V lost 4 bases and J 9 bases, leaving 22 bases between the germline ends. Here the CDR3 reads CSVGVWGVSDGQYF. For the CDR3, the DNA is TGCAGCGTTGGGGTTTGGGGAGTATCTGACGGGCAGTACTTC.

The chain employs TRBV4-1 and TRBJ1-5; 10 bases agree with TRBD1. V was clipped by 4 bases and J by 1 base; unmatched bases: 13. Germline V lookup: CDR1 MGHRA, CDR2 YSYEKL. The CDR3 consists of 19 residues. CDR3 DNA: TGCGCCAGCAGCCCCAGGGACAGGGGCCCCCTCACCAGCAATCAGCCCCAGCATTTT. As protein: CASSPRDRGPLTSNQPQHF.

V usage is TRBV3-1 and J usage is TRBJ1-1; 8 bases fit TRBD1. The CDR3 is made up of 14 amino acids. Germline trimming cut 7 bases from V and 3 bases from J; bases unmatched to any gene: 7. Per germline, CDR1 LGHDT and CDR2 YNNKEL (reference sequence). Here the CDR3 DNA reads TGTGCCAGCATTGCCATGGACAGGGACACTGAAGCTTTCTTT. Translation: CASIAMDRDTEAFF.

As for this clonotype: This sequence may be a read error, since a much larger clone differs from it by one base. The chain's CDR3 is CTSSPQAGQGFHEQFF. The DNA for the CDR3 is TGTACCAGCAGCCCGCAGGCAGGACAGGGGTTTCATGAGCAGTTCTTC. The V call is TRBV7-8, the J call TRBJ2-1; 9 bases fit TRBD1. From germline, CDR1 is SGHVS and CDR2 FQNEAQ. This CDR3 is built from 16 residues. The whole variable domain, filled in from reference TRBV7-8 and TRBJ2-1, reads GAGVSQSPRYKVAKRGQDVALRCDPISGHVSLFWYQQALGQGPEFLTYFQNEAQLDKSGLPSDRFFAERPEGSVSTLKIQRTQQEDSAVYLCTSSPQAGQGFHEQFFGPGTRLTVL.

Points on this clonotype: One base away lies a much larger clone, so this may be a sequencing read error. The CDR3 sequence: CAGTRRSNEQFF. The CDR3 nucleotides are TGTGCCGGCACCCGGAGGAGTAATGAGCAGTTCTTC. The rearrangement uses TRBV2 and TRBJ2-5; tentatively, D is TRBD2 (5 bases). TRBJ2-1 matches the DNA end more closely, so the J call is doubtful. This CDR3 comprises 12 residues. CDR1 and CDR2 from the germline V gene are SNHLY and FYNNEI.

V and J are TRBV7-6 and TRBJ2-7; tentative D call: TRBD1 (6 bases). Looked up from germline, CDR1 is SGHVS and CDR2 is FNYEAQ. Trimming removed 4 bases from V and 4 bases from J, with 20 bases in between. The CDR3 has 16 amino acids. The CDR3 DNA reads TGTGCCAGCAGCTCACACAGGGATAAACCTTCTTACGAGCAGTACTTC. Amino acids: CASSSHRDKPSYEQYF.

Regarding this clonotype: Given a much more abundant clone one base away, this may be a read error. The chain joins TRBV2 to TRBJ2-5; the D gene is possibly TRBD2 (5 bases). Germline lookup yields CDR1 SNHLY and CDR2 FYNNEI. The CDR3 is 14 residues long. This CDR3 reads CASTPVGAEEAQYF. The CDR3 DNA is TGTGCCAGCACGCCGGTGGGAGCGGAAGAGGCCCAGTACTTC.

A few counts support this clonotype. J is TRBJ2-3 and V is TRBV27, with 9 bases matching TRBD2. This CDR3 contains 16 residues. The junction had 10 bases not matched to a gene; V was cut back by 5 bases and J by 4 bases. Germline lookup yields CDR1 MNHEY and CDR2 SMNVEV (reference sequence). The CDR3 region is CASSLLGTSTPDTQYF. CDR3 in DNA: TGTGCCAGCAGTCTCTTAGGGACTAGCACCCCAGATACGCAGTATTTT.

In this sample, this clonotype turned up a few times. The chain is built from TRBV20-1 and TRBJ2-1, with 8 bases identical to TRBD2. CDR3 length: 14 residues. Germline V gives CDR1 DFQATT, CDR2 SNEGSKA (reference sequence). J was trimmed by 1 base and V by 7 bases; bases with no gene match: 6. The CDR3, as DNA: TGCAGTGTCGGACTAGCAGATTCCTACAATGAGCAGTTCTTC. Translated, it gives CSVGLADSYNEQFF.

This clonotype has only a few counts. The rearrangement uses TRBV10-3 and TRBJ2-1; no definite D call. Between the trimmed V and J ends, which lost 3 bases and 4 bases, there was a span of 16 bases. The length of the CDR3 is 16 residues. Germline V lookup: CDR1 ENHRY, CDR2 SYGVKD. CDR3 in amino acids: CAISDTTEGKYNEQFF. The CDR3 coding sequence is TGTGCCATCAGTGACACTACCGAAGGGAAGTACAATGAGCAGTTCTTC.

On this clonotype: A much larger clone lies a single base off, so this may be a read error. This chain joins TRBV20-1 and TRBJ2-2; perhaps D is TRBD1 or TRBD2 (5 bases each). CDR1 and CDR2 (germline): DFQATT, SNEGSKA (reference sequence). Trimming cost V 3 bases and J 4 bases, with 18 bases left between them. The CDR3 is made up of 16 amino acids. CDR3 residues: CSASPEGRESTGELFF. CDR3 coding DNA: TGCAGTGCTAGCCCCGAAGGCAGGGAGAGCACCGGGGAGCTGTTTTTT.